This T cell receptor beta chain was sequenced during a study of CD8 T cells in ankylosing spondylitis. Trimming at V came to 6 bases and at J to 2 bases, leaving 8 bases not matched to a gene. This CDR3 has 15 residues. Each TCR beta library was made by quantitative 5'-RACE that incorporated molecular barcodes. MiXCR, run by TCRdb on the 5' RACE reads, gives a single entry per CDR3 protein. This table holds roughly 90,000 distinct CDR3 sequences, about 9% found once. Study results and caveats: Previous work reported some of these motif variants in the synovial fluid and blood of reactive arthritis. CD8+ disease-linked clones were present at relatively low frequencies in blood. Apparently characteristic of ankylosing spondylitis blood was a TCR beta motif (eight highly homologous variants).

This clonotype was counted ten times or more. Its antigen is as yet unknown. The sample taken for sequencing was blood, either unsorted or a sorted T cell fraction (not recorded which). The chain is built from TRBV12-3 or TRBV12-4 and TRBJ1-1; 8 positions agree with TRBD1. This receptor was obtained from a male donor with ankylosing spondylitis. The CDR3 reads CASRAPDRVNTEAFF. The CDR3 nucleotides are TGTGCCAGCAGAGCACCGGACAGGGTCAACACTGAAGCTTTCTTT.